This paragraph reports one TCR beta chain. This clonotype was found many times. The target of this receptor is not known. Per-nucleotide qualities are absent, and no much larger clonotype sits a single base away. V drops 1 base and J drops 9 bases, leaving 7 bases in between. The CDR3 has 12 amino acids, counting the end cysteine and phenylalanine. Of all the DNA, just the CDR3 is kept, 36 bases in frame from base 1. From a lookup of the germline V gene, CDR1 and CDR2 are LGHNA and YNFKEQ. The method behind the library was PCR. TCRdb names Illumina HiSeq 2500 as the instrument used. TCR library preparation used molecular barcoding, with unique molecular identifiers applied to normalize quantification of the TCRbeta repertoire. TCRdb itself trimmed the public reads at Q25 with fastp, ran MiXCR and retained productive beta chains. Each CDR3 protein appears once, grouped with its most common genes and DNA. The sample table holds about 600,000 distinct CDR3 sequences, of which roughly a tenth were seen once. The top ten clones comprise less than 5% of the sample.

This specimen belongs to a study of T-cell reconstitution after alpha-beta-depleted transplantation in children (dated by TCRdb to 2016 to 2017). At the level of the whole study: Using TCR repertoire profiling, the study quantitatively followed how T-cell immune reconstitution unfolded in children after TCRalphabeta/CD19-depleted allogeneic hematopoietic cell transplantation.

This clonotype was sampled from a human donor who donated a stem cell graft to a child with acute myeloid leukemia. The rearrangement combines TRBV4-2 with TRBJ2-1, with the D gene call left open. The source material was PBMCs from the stem cell graft donor, sampled from the stem cell graft. CDR3 loop: CASSQAGAEQFF. At the DNA level, the sequence is TGTGCCAGCAGCCAAGCAGGAGCTGAGCAGTTCTTC.